The following is a T cell receptor (beta chain) sequence with its context. The antigen is not known. The sample has other DNA sequences that encode this CDR3 too. CD45RO/CCR7/CD25/CD127/CD95/CD27 staining was used to isolate CD4+ naive, central memory, regulatory and stem cell-like memory cells by sorting. V was shortened by 5 bases and J by 1 base, with 6 bases between the two germline ends. The CDR3 has 12 amino acids. Germline loops: CDR1 SGHRS, CDR2 YFSETQ. Expressed TCRB transcripts were sequenced after all isolated RNA was converted to cDNA. Repertoires were generated with immunoSEQ multiplex PCR, while TCRdb's copy carries only in-frame clones and drops some. Counted here are hundreds of thousands of clones, roughly 12% occurring once; the ten biggest clones make up approximately 0.022%. The data originate from a study of beta chain features in type 1 diabetes. Study at large: Patients and healthy donors were similar in age, gender and cell yields. The study, taken as a whole, reports: Shortening that was moderate but significant affected the TCRB CDR3s of Type 1 diabetes patients in all four CD4+ subsets.

Sequencing was performed on naive CD4+ T cells from blood. The V and J genes are TRBV5-1 and TRBJ2-5, with D hard to call. This receptor was obtained from a man aged 18 to 35 with type 1 diabetes. The CDR3 spells CASRPSQETQYF. The CDR3 nucleotides are TGCGCCAGCAGGCCAAGCCAAGAGACCCAGTACTTC.